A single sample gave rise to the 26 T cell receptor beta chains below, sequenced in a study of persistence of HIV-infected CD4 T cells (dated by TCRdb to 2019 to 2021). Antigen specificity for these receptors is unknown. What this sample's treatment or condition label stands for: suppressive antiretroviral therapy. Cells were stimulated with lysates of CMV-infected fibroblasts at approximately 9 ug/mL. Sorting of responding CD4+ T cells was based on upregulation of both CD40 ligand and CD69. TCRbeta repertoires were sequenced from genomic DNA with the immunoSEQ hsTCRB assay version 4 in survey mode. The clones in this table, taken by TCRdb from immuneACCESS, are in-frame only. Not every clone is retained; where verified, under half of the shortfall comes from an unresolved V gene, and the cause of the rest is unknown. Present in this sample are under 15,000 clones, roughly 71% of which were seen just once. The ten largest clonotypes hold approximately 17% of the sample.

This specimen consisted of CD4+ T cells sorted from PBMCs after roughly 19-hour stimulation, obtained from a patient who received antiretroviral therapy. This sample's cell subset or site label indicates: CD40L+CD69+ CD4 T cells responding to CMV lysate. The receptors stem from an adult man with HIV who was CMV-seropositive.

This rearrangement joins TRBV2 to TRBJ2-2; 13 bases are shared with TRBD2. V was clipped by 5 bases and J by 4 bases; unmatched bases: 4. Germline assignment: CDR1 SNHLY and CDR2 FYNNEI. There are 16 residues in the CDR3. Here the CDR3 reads CASSTSGGAFTGELFF. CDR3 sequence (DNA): TGTGCCAGCAGTACTAGCGGGGGGGCCTTCACCGGGGAGCTGTTTTTT. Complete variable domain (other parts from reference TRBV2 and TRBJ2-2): EPEVTQTPSHQVTQMGQEVILRCVPISNHLYFYWYRQILGQKVEFLVSFYNNEISEKSEIFDDQFSVERPDGSNFTLKIRSTKLEDSAMYFCASSTSGGAFTGELFFGEGSRLTVL.

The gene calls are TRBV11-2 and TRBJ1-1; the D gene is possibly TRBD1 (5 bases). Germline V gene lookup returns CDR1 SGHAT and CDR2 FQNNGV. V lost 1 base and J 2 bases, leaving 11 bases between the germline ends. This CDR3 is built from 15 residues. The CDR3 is CASSLGAGPNTEAFF. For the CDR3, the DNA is TGTGCCAGCAGCTTAGGGGCAGGGCCAAACACTGAAGCTTTCTTT.

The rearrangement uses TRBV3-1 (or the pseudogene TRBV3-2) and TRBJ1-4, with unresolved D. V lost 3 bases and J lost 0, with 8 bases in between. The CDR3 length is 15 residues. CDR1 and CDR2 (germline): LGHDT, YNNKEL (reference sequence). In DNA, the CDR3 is TGTGCCAGCAGCCACATGCAGTCAACTAATGAAAAACTGTTTTTT. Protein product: CASSHMQSTNEKLFF.

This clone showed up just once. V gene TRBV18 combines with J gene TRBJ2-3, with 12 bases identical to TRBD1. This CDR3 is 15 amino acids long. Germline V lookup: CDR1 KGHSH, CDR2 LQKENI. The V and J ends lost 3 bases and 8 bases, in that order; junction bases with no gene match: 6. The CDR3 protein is CASSPGQGADGTQYF. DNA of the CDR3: TGTGCCAGCTCACCGGGACAGGGGGCGGATGGTACGCAGTATTTT.

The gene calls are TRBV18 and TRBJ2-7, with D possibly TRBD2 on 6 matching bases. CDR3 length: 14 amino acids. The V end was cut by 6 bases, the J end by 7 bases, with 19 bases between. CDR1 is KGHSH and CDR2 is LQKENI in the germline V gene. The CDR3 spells CASSRAGPVEEQYF. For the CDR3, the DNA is TGTGCCAGCTCCCGAGCGGGCCCCGTGGAAGAGCAGTACTTC.

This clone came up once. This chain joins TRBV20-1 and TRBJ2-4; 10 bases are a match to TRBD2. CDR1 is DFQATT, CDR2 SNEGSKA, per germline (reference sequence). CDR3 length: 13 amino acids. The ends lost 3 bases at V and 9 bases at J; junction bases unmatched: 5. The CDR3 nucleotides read TGCAGTGCTAGTACTAGCGGGGAAGTCATTCAGTACTTC. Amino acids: CSASTSGEVIQYF.

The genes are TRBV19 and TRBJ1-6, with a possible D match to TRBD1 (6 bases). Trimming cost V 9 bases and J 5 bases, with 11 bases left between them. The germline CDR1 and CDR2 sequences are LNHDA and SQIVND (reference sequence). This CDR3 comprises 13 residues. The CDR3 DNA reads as TGTGCCAGCCGACAGGACCATAATTCACCCCTCCACTTT. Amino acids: CASRQDHNSPLHF.

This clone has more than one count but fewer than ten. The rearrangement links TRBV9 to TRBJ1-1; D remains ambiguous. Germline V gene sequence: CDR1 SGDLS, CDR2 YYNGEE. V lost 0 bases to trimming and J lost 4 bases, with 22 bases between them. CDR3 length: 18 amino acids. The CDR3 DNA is TGTGCCAGCAGCGTAGTTCCCCCCAGACGAGGGTCCGGCACTGAAGCTTTCTTT. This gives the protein CASSVVPPRRGSGTEAFF.

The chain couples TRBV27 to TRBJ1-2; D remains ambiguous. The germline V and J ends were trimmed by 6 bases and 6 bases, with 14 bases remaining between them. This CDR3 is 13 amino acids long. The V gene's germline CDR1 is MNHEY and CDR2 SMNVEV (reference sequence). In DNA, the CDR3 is TGTGCCAGCAGGAGATGGAGAGAGGATGGCTACACCTTC. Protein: CASRRWREDGYTF.

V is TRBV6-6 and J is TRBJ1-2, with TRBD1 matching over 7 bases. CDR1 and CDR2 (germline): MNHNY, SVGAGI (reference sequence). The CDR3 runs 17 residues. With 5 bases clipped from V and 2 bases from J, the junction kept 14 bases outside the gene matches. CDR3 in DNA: TGTGCCAGCAGTCGCTTGGGGACAGATAATTTAAACTATGGCTACACCTTC. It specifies CASSRLGTDNLNYGYTF.

The CDR3 region has the DNA TGTGCCAGCAGCTTGGAGCAGGGTGCTGAAGCTTTCTTT. Translation gives CASSLEQGAEAFF. The chain has TRBV7-2 and TRBJ1-1, with D possibly TRBD1 on 5 matching bases. Germline CDR1 SGHTA, CDR2 FQGNSA. V gave up 3 bases and J gave up 6 bases, with 11 bases separating them. The CDR3 totals 13 residues.

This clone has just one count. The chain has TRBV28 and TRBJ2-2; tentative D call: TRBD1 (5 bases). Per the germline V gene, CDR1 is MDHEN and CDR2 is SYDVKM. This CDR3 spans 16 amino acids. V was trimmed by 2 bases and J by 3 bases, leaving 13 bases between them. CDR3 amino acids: CASSLDRGLDTGELFF. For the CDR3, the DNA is TGTGCCAGCAGTTTAGATAGGGGTTTGGACACCGGGGAGCTGTTTTTT. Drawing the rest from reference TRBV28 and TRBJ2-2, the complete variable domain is DVKVTQSSRYLVKRTGEKVFLECVQDMDHENMFWYRQDPGLGLRLIYFSYDVKMKEKGDIPEGYSVSREKKERFSLILESASTNQTSMYLCASSLDRGLDTGELFFGEGSRLTVL.

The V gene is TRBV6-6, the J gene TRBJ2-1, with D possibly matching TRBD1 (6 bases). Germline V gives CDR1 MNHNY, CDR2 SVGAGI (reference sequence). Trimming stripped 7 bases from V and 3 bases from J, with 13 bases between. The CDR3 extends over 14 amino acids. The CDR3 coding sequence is TGTGCCAGCAAAGAGGACAGCTACTACAATGAGCAGTTCTTC. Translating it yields CASKEDSYYNEQFF.

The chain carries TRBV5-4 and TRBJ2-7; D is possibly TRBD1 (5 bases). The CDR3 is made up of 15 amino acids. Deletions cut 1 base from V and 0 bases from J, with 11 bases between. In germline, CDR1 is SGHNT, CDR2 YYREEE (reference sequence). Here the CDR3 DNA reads TGTGCCAGCAGCTTGACAGGCCTTAGCTCCTACGAGCAGTACTTC. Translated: CASSLTGLSSYEQYF. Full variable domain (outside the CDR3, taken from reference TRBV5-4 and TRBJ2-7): ETGVTQSPTHLIKTRGQQVTLRCSSQSGHNTVSWYQQALGQGPQFIFQYYREEENGRGNFPPRFSGLQFPNYSSELNVNALELDDSALYLCASSLTGLSSYEQYFGPGTRLTVT.

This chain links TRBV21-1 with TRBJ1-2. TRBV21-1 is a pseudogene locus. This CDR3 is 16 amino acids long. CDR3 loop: CASSAQRKNSNYGYTF. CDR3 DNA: TGTGCCAGCAGCGCCCAAAGGAAGAACTCTAACTATGGCTACACCTTC.

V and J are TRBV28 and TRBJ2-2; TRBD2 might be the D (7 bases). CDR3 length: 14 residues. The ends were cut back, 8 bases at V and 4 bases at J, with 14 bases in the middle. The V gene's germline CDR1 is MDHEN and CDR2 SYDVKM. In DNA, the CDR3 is TGTGCCAGCGGCGGGGGCCGGGGCACCGGGGAGCTGTTTTTT. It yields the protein CASGGGRGTGELFF.

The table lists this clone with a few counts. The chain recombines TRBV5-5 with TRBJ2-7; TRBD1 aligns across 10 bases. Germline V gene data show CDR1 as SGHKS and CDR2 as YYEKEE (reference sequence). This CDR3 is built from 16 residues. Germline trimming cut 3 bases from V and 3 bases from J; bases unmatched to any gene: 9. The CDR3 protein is CASSYGTGTGDYEQYF. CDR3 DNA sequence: TGTGCCAGCAGCTACGGCACCGGGACAGGGGACTACGAGCAGTACTTC.

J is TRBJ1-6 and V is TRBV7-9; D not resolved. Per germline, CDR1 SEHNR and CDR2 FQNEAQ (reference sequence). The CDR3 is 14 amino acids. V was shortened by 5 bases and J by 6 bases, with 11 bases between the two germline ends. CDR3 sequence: CASSTQPPNSPLHF. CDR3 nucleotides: TGTGCCAGCAGCACTCAACCCCCTAATTCACCCCTCCACTTT.

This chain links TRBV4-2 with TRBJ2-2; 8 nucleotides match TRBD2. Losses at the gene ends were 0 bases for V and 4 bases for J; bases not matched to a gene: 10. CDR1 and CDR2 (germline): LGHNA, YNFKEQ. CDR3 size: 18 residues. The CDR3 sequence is CASSQDGHLTSGTGELFF. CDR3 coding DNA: TGTGCCAGCAGCCAAGACGGGCATCTCACTAGCGGCACCGGGGAGCTGTTTTTT.

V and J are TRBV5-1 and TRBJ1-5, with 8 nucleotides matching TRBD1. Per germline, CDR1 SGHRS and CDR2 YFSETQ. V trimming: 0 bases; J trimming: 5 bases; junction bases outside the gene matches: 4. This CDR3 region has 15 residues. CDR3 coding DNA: TGCGCCAGCAGCTTGGGCAGGGGGCCTGATCAGCCCCAGCATTTT. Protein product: CASSLGRGPDQPQHF. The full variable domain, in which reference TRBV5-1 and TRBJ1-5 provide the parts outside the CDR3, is KAGVTQTPRYLIKTRGQQVTLSCSPISGHRSVSWYQQTPGQGLQFLFEYFSETQRNKGNFPGRFSGRQFSNSRSEMNVSTLELGDSALYLCASSLGRGPDQPQHFGDGTRLSIL.

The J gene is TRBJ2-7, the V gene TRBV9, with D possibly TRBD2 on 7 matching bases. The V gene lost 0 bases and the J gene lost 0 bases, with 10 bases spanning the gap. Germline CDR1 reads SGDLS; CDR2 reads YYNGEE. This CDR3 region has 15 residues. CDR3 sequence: CASSVAGGTSYEQYF. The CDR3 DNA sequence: TGTGCCAGCAGCGTAGCGGGGGGCACCTCCTACGAGCAGTACTTC.

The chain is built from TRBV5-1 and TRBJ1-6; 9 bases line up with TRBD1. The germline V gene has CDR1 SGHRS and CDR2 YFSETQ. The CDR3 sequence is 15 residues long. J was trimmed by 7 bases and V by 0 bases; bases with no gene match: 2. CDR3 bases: TGCGCCAGCAGCTTGGACAGGGGGCCAAATTCACCCCTCCACTTT. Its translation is CASSLDRGPNSPLHF.

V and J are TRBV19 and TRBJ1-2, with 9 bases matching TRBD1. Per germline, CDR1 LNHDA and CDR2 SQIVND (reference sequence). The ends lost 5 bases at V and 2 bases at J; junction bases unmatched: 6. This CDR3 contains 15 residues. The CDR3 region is CASSAGTGGNYGYTF. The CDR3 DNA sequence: TGTGCCAGTAGTGCCGGAACAGGGGGCAACTATGGCTACACCTTC.

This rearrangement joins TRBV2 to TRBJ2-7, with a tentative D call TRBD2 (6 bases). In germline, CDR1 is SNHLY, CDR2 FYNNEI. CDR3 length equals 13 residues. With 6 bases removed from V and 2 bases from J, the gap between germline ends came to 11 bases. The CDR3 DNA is TGTGCCAGCAGGGAGGGTTATACCTACGAGCAGTACTTC. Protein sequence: CASREGYTYEQYF.

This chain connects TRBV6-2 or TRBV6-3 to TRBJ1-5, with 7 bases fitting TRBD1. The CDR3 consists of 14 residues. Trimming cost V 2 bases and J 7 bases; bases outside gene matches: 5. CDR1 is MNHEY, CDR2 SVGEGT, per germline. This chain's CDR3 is CASSYLGRGQPQHF. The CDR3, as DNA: TGTGCCAGCAGTTACCTGGGCAGGGGGCAGCCCCAGCATTTT.

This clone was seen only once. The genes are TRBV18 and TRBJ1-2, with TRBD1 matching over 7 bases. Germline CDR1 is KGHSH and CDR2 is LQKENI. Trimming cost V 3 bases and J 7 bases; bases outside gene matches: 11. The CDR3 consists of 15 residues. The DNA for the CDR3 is TGTGCCAGCTCACCCGATAAAAAGGGGGCGCGTGGCTACACCTTC. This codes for CASSPDKKGARGYTF.